The source of this T cell receptor (beta chain) is a study of T-cell reconstitution after alpha-beta-depleted transplantation in children. The study's findings and limits: Surviving recipient T cells and intrathymic progenitors accounted for some patients' high TCRbeta diversity at day 60. Fresh T-cell production supplied most of the T-cell counts and diversity seen one year after transplant.

The sample holds a few counts of this clonotype. Its antigen remains unknown. In germline, CDR1 is MNHEY, CDR2 SVGEGT. Trimming removed 2 bases at V and 4 bases at J, with 15 bases between. The length of the CDR3 is 15 residues. Preparation of the TCRbeta library was carried out with unique molecular identifiers. One entry per CDR3 protein results from TCRdb running MiXCR on the PCR reads. The repertoire holds 550,000 to 600,000 distinct CDR3 sequences, with roughly 24% as singletons. The chain joins TRBV6-2 or TRBV6-3 to TRBJ2-7, with D possibly being TRBD1 or TRBD2 (5 bases each). The specimen comprised PBMCs, mostly from graft donor cells, sampled 360 days after TCRalphabeta/CD19-depleted stem cell transplant. The source is a boy younger than two who had a stem cell transplant for acute myeloid leukemia, so the T cells may come from the graft donor. For the CDR3, the DNA is TGTGCCAGCAGTTACGTCGTTAGGGACGGTTACGAGCAGTACTTC. Translated, it gives CASSYVVRDGYEQYF.